These 18 T cell receptor beta chains share one sample of origin, sequenced in a study of blood T cell repertoires in COVID-19 (dated by TCRdb to the early 2020s). To prepare the library, the immunoSEQ multiplex PCR assay was applied. The table comes from immuneACCESS by way of TCRdb, which keeps in-frame sequences with V and J called. Part of the clones is missing from these tables; in studies checked, under half for an unresolved V gene and the rest for unknown reasons. Across this sample there are over 200,000 clones, with 65% to 85% seen only once. The ten largest clones add up to 7.5% to 9% of the sample. The material sequenced was peripheral blood. The receptors stem from a woman aged 45 to 65 with acute or convalescent COVID-19.

In DNA form, the CDR3 reads TGTGCCAGCACCCCGACAGGGGGCGTCCGATACACTGAAGCTTTCTTT. Translation: CASTPTGGVRYTEAFF. This chain joins TRBV28 and TRBJ1-1, with 10 bases matching TRBD1. This CDR3 comprises 16 residues. Germline V gene sequence: CDR1 MDHEN, CDR2 SYDVKM. V shed 7 bases and J 3 bases; nucleotides not matched to a gene: 11. The full variable domain, its missing parts supplied by reference TRBV28 and TRBJ1-1, is DVKVTQSSRYLVKRTGEKVFLECVQDMDHENMFWYRQDPGLGLRLIYFSYDVKMKEKGDIPEGYSVSREKKERFSLILESASTNQTSMYLCASTPTGGVRYTEAFFGQGTRLTVV.

On this clone itself: The identical CDR3 is also encoded by other nucleotide sequences in the sample. The chain joins TRBV30 to TRBJ1-5, with 8 bases that match TRBD1. V trimming: 0 bases; J trimming: 7 bases; junction bases outside the gene matches: 2. Germline-derived CDR1 and CDR2 are GTSNPN and SVGIG (reference sequence). This CDR3 is built from 13 residues. As DNA, the CDR3 is TGTGCCTGGAGTGTACAGGGGGGCCAGCCCCAGCATTTT. This translates into CAWSVQGGQPQHF.

This clone was found a few times. V gene TRBV27 combines with J gene TRBJ2-1, with 7 nucleotides matching TRBD2. The germline CDR1 and CDR2 sequences are MNHEY and SMNVEV (reference sequence). The CDR3 runs to 13 residues. V shed 11 bases, J shed 5 bases, and the junction held 9 bases outside the gene matches. CDR3: CAASRTSDNEQFF. CDR3 in DNA: TGTGCCGCGTCCCGGACTAGTGACAATGAGCAGTTCTTC.

The rearrangement uses TRBV29-1 and TRBJ2-7; no reliable D call. From germline, CDR1 is SQVTM and CDR2 ANQGSEA. Trimming left V 0 bases short and J 2 bases short, with 8 bases between. The CDR3 contains 13 residues. CDR3 protein: CSVEDSQTYEQYF. CDR3 nucleotide sequence: TGCAGCGTTGAAGATAGCCAGACCTACGAGCAGTACTTC.

This chain connects TRBV5-6 to TRBJ1-1; TRBD1 is a possible D gene (6 bases). CDR3 length: 13 amino acids. The ends were cut back, 4 bases at V and 4 bases at J, with 11 bases in the middle. Per the germline V gene, CDR1 is SGHDT and CDR2 is YYEEEE. The CDR3 spells CASSKGRGTEAFF. The CDR3 DNA reads as TGTGCCAGCAGCAAAGGCAGGGGCACTGAAGCTTTCTTT.

The chain employs TRBV6-6 and TRBJ2-1; 8 bases line up with TRBD1. Germline CDR1 and CDR2: MNHNY and SVGAGI (reference sequence). The V gene end was trimmed by 4 bases and the J gene end by 8 bases; junction bases not matched to a gene: 1. The CDR3 covers 12 residues. Here the CDR3 reads CASSLTGDEQFF. In DNA, the CDR3 is TGTGCCAGCAGTTTGACAGGGGATGAGCAGTTCTTC.

The chain couples TRBV29-1 to TRBJ2-3, with 9 bases fitting TRBD2. The CDR3 runs to 19 residues. Germline assignment: CDR1 SQVTM and CDR2 ANQGSEA. V shed 1 base and J 0 bases; nucleotides not matched to a gene: 14. For the CDR3, the DNA is TGCAGCGTTGAAGGGGGGTTCCTAGCGGGGTTCACTAGCACAGATACGCAGTATTTT. Residues: CSVEGGFLAGFTSTDTQYF.

The J gene is TRBJ2-7, the V gene TRBV29-1, with D tentatively TRBD1 (6 bases). The CDR3 contains 13 residues. V shed 6 bases and J shed 6 bases, with 18 bases lying between them. The germline V gene encodes CDR1 SQVTM and CDR2 ANQGSEA. The CDR3 DNA sequence: TGCAGCGTATTGACTCCAGGGGCCGGCGAGCAGTACTTC. Its protein is CSVLTPGAGEQYF.

The chain employs TRBV28 and TRBJ1-5; D possibly corresponds to TRBD1 (6 bases). V lost 2 bases and J 5 bases, leaving 13 bases between the germline ends. The length of the CDR3 is 15 residues. Germline V lookup: CDR1 MDHEN, CDR2 SYDVKM. The CDR3 region is CASSLGQLSYQPQHF. In nucleotides, the CDR3 is TGTGCCAGCAGTTTAGGACAGTTGTCTTATCAGCCCCAGCATTTT. The variable domain in full, completed from reference TRBV28 and TRBJ1-5, reads DVKVTQSSRYLVKRTGEKVFLECVQDMDHENMFWYRQDPGLGLRLIYFSYDVKMKEKGDIPEGYSVSREKKERFSLILESASTNQTSMYLCASSLGQLSYQPQHFGDGTRLSIL.

The J gene is TRBJ2-7, the V gene TRBV6-5, with TRBD2 matching over 10 bases. V was clipped by 6 bases and J by 3 bases; unmatched bases: 2. Germline CDR1 and CDR2: MNHEY and SVGAGI. This CDR3 contains 13 residues. CDR3: CASRPSGSYEQYF. The CDR3, as DNA: TGTGCCAGCAGACCTAGCGGGAGCTACGAGCAGTACTTC.

The chain uses TRBV10-3 and TRBJ2-7; the match to TRBD1 covers 8 bases. With 7 bases clipped from V and 5 bases from J, the junction kept 7 bases outside the gene matches. The CDR3 totals 13 residues. The germline V gene encodes CDR1 ENHRY and CDR2 SYGVKD. CDR3 coding DNA: TGTGCCATCACTGGGAGACAGGGGAACGAGCAGTACTTC. It specifies CAITGRQGNEQYF.

The chain has TRBV6-6 and TRBJ2-1; 8 nucleotides match TRBD1. The V segment lost 5 bases and the J segment 2 bases; nucleotides outside the gene matches: 2. CDR1 is MNHNY, CDR2 SVGAGI, per germline (reference sequence). This CDR3 spans 14 amino acids. CDR3: CASSGQGAYNEQFF. CDR3 nucleotides: TGTGCCAGCAGTGGACAGGGAGCCTACAATGAGCAGTTCTTC.

The rearrangement uses TRBV5-5 and TRBJ1-1, with 7 bases matching TRBD1. This CDR3 has 16 residues. The germline CDR1 and CDR2 sequences are SGHKS and YYEKEE (reference sequence). Trimming removed 7 bases from V and 0 bases from J; junction bases left unmatched: 12. CDR3 coding DNA: TGTGCCAGCGTCGCGCGGGTAGGGGGCCTGAACACTGAAGCTTTCTTT. It codes for CASVARVGGLNTEAFF.

J is TRBJ1-5 and V is TRBV27; D is undetermined. The germline CDR1 and CDR2 sequences are MNHEY and SMNVEV (reference sequence). V shed 2 bases and J shed 2 bases, with 7 bases lying between them. The CDR3 loop spans 14 amino acids. The CDR3 coding sequence is TGTGCCAGCAGTTTAACGATAGGCAATCAGCCCCAGCATTTT. This gives the protein CASSLTIGNQPQHF.

In DNA form, the CDR3 reads TGCAGCGTTGAAAGGGGGGAAAAACTGTTTTTT. It yields the protein CSVERGEKLFF. The rearrangement joins TRBV29-1 to TRBJ1-4; TRBD1 might be the D (6 bases). Trimming took 2 bases from V and 8 from J, leaving 6 bases between them. Germline V gene data show CDR1 as SQVTM and CDR2 as ANQGSEA. The CDR3 is 11 amino acids. Full variable domain (remainder filled in from reference TRBV29-1 and TRBJ1-4): SAVISQKPSRDICQRGTSLTIQCQVDSQVTMMFWYRQQPGQSLTLIATANQGSEATYESGFVIDKFPISRPNLTFSTLTVSNMSPEDSSIYLCSVERGEKLFFGSGTQLSVL.

This clone showed up just a few times. This sequence joins TRBV14 and TRBJ1-1, with a weak D call TRBD1 (6 bases). The CDR3 contains 15 residues. V was cut by 4 bases and J by 3 bases, with 15 bases left in between. Germline CDR1 and CDR2: SGHDN and FVKESK. The CDR3: CASSRVIGGHTEAFF. For the CDR3, the DNA is TGTGCCAGCAGCCGAGTTATCGGGGGGCACACTGAAGCTTTCTTT.

The chain uses TRBV5-1 and TRBJ1-3; 7 bases align to TRBD1. V trimming: 7 bases; J trimming: 4 bases; junction bases outside the gene matches: 5. The CDR3 extends over 13 amino acids. Germline CDR1 and CDR2: SGHRS and YFSETQ. As DNA, the CDR3 is TGCGCCAGCCAAGCAGGGGGAGGAAACACCATATATTTT. This gives the protein CASQAGGGNTIYF. Together with reference TRBV5-1 and TRBJ1-3, the CDR3 gives the full variable domain: KAGVTQTPRYLIKTRGQQVTLSCSPISGHRSVSWYQQTPGQGLQFLFEYFSETQRNKGNFPGRFSGRQFSNSRSEMNVSTLELGDSALYLCASQAGGGNTIYFGEGSWLTVV.

The count of this clone is one. This chain links TRBV6-5 with TRBJ2-1; a weak D match, TRBD2 (5 bases). Trimming took off 8 bases at V and 6 bases at J, with 14 bases between the two ends. Germline CDR1 MNHEY, CDR2 SVGAGI. This CDR3 is built from 13 residues. The CDR3 loop is CASRRLLPNEQFF. The CDR3 DNA follows: TGTGCCAGCCGACGACTACTACCCAATGAGCAGTTCTTC.